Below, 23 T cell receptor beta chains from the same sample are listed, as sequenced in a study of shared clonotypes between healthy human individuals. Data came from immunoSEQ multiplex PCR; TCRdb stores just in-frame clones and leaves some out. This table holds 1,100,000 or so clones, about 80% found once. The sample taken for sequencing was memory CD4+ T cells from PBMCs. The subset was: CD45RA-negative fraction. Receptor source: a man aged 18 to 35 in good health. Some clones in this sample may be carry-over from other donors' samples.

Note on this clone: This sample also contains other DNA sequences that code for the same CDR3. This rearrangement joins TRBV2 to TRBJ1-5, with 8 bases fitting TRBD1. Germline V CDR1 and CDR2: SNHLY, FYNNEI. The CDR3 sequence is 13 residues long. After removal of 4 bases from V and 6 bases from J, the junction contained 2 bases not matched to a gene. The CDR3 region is CASSGQGSQPQHF. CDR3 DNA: TGTGCCAGCAGTGGACAGGGGAGTCAGCCCCAGCATTTT.

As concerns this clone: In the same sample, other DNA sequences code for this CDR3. CDR3: CASSLEGRTNEKLFF. The DNA of the CDR3 is TGCGCCAGCAGCTTAGAAGGACGGACGAATGAAAAACTGTTTTTT. The gene calls are TRBV5-1 and TRBJ1-4; D gene ambiguous. The CDR3 totals 15 residues. The germline CDR1 and CDR2 sequences are SGHRS and YFSETQ. V was shortened by 2 bases and J by 5 bases, with 13 bases between the two germline ends. The entire variable domain, with the rest obtained from reference TRBV5-1 and TRBJ1-4, is as follows: KAGVTQTPRYLIKTRGQQVTLSCSPISGHRSVSWYQQTPGQGLQFLFEYFSETQRNKGNFPGRFSGRQFSNSRSEMNVSTLELGDSALYLCASSLEGRTNEKLFFGSGTQLSVL.

DNA of the CDR3: TGCGCCAGCAGCTTGACGGGGGACTCCTACGAGCAGTACTTC. Encoded protein: CASSLTGDSYEQYF. This chain uses TRBV5-1 with TRBJ2-7, with a tentative D call TRBD2 (6 bases). Trimming removed 1 base from V and 0 bases from J, with 8 bases in between. This CDR3 contains 14 residues. Germline values: CDR1 SGHRS, CDR2 YFSETQ.

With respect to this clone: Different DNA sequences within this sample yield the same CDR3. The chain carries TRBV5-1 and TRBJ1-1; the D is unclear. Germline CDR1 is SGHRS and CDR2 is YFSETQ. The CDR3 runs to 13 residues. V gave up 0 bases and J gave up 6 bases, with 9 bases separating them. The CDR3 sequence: CASSLGGVPEAFF. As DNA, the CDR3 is TGCGCCAGCAGCTTGGGCGGGGTACCTGAAGCTTTCTTT. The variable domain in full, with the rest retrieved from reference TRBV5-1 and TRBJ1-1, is KAGVTQTPRYLIKTRGQQVTLSCSPISGHRSVSWYQQTPGQGLQFLFEYFSETQRNKGNFPGRFSGRQFSNSRSEMNVSTLELGDSALYLCASSLGGVPEAFFGQGTRLTVV.

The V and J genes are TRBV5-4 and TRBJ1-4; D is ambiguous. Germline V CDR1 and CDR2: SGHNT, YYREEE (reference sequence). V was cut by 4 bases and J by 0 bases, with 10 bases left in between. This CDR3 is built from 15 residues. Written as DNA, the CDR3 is TGTGCCAGCAGCCTCGGTGGATCAACTAATGAAAAACTGTTTTTT. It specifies CASSLGGSTNEKLFF.

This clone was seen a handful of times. The CDR3 region has the DNA TGTGCCAGCAGCTCGCTGCAGGGGGACACTGAAGCTTTCTTT. Translation: CASSSLQGDTEAFF. The V call is TRBV5-4, the J call TRBJ1-1, with TRBD1 matching 7 bases. The trim removed 3 bases at V and 3 bases at J, leaving 5 bases unmatched. Germline CDR1 and CDR2: SGHNT and YYREEE (reference sequence). This CDR3 contains 14 residues. The entire variable domain, with the rest obtained from reference TRBV5-4 and TRBJ1-1, is as follows: ETGVTQSPTHLIKTRGQQVTLRCSSQSGHNTVSWYQQALGQGPQFIFQYYREEENGRGNFPPRFSGLQFPNYSSELNVNALELDDSALYLCASSSLQGDTEAFFGQGTRLTVV.

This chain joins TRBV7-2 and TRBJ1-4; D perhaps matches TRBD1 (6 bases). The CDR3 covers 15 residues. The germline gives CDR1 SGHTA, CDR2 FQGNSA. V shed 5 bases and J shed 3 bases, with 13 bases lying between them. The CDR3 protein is CASSPRTAPNEKLFF. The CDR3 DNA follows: TGTGCCAGCAGCCCCAGGACAGCCCCTAATGAAAAACTGTTTTTT.

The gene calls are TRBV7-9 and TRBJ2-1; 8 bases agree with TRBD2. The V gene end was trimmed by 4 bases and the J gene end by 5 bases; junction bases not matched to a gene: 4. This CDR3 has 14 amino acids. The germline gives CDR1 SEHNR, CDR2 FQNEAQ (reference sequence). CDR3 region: CASSSTSGDNEQFF. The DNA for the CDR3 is TGTGCCAGCAGCTCAACTAGCGGCGACAATGAGCAGTTCTTC.

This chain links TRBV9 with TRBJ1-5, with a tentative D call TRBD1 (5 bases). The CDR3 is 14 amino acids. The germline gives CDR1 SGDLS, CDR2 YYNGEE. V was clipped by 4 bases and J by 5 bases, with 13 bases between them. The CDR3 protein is CASSPRSRDQPQHF. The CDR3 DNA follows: TGTGCCAGCAGCCCTCGATCCAGGGATCAGCCCCAGCATTTT.

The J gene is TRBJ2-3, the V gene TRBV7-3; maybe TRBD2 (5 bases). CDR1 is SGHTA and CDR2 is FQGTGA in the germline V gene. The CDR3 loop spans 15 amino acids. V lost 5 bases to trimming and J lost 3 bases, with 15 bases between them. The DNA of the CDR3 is TGTGCCAGCAGCAACCGTGGCGGGCCGACAGATACGCAGTATTTT. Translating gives CASSNRGGPTDTQYF.

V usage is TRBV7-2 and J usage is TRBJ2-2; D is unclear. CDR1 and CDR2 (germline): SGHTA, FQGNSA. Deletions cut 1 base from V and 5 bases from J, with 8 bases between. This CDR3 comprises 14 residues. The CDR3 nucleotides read TGTGCCAGCAGCTTAGTCGGTTCTACCGGGGAGCTGTTTTTT. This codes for CASSLVGSTGELFF.

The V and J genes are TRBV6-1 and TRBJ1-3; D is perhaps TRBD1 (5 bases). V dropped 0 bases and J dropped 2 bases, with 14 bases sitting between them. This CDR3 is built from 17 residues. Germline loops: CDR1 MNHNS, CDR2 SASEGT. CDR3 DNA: TGTGCCAGCAGTGAAGCGGGCTGGGACCTAACTGGAAACACCATATATTTT. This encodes CASSEAGWDLTGNTIYF.

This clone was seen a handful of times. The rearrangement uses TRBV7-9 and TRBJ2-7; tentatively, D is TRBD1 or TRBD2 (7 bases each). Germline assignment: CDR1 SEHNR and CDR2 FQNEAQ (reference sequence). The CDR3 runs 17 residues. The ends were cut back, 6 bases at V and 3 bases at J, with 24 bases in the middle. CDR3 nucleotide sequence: TGTGCCAGCAGACCCCCGGTAAGGGGGCGGGAGTACTACGAGCAGTACTTC. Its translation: CASRPPVRGREYYEQYF.

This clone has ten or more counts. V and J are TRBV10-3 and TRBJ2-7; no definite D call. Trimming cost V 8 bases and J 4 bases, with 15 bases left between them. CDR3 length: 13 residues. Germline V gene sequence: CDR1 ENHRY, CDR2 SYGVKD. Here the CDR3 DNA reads TGTGCCATCGGGGTGACGGGTGGGTACGAGCAGTACTTC. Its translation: CAIGVTGGYEQYF.

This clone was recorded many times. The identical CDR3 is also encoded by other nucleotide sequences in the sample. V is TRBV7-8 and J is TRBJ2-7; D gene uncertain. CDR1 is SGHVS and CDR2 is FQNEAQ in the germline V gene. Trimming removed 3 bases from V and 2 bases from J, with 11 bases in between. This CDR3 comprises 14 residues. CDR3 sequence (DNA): TGTGCCAGCAGCTTTAGAGGCGGAACCTACGAGCAGTACTTC. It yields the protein CASSFRGGTYEQYF.

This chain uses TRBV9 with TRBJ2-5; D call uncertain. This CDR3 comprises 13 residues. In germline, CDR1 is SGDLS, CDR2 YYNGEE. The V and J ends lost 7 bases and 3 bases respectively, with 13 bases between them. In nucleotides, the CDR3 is TGTGCCAGCCGCCACGTGGCGGAAGAGACCCAGTACTTC. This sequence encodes CASRHVAEETQYF.

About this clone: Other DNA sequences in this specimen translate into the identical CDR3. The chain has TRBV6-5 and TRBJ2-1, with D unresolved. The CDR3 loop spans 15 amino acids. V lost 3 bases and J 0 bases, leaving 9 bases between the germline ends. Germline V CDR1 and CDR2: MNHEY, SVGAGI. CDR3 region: CASSYRASSYNEQFF. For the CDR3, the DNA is TGTGCCAGCAGTTATCGGGCAAGCTCCTACAATGAGCAGTTCTTC.

DNA for the CDR3: TGCGCCAGCAGCTTGGGACTAGCGGCCATTCAGTACTTC. Protein: CASSLGLAAIQYF. V is TRBV5-1 and J is TRBJ2-4, with TRBD2 matching over 9 bases. With 0 bases clipped from V and 9 bases from J, the junction kept 1 base outside the gene matches. The germline CDR1 and CDR2 sequences are SGHRS and YFSETQ. The CDR3 runs to 13 residues.

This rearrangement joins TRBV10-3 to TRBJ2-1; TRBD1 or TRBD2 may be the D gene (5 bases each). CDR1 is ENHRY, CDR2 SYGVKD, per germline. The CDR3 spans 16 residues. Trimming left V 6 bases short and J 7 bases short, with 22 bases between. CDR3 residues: CAISDVAAKRGNEQFF. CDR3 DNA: TGTGCCATCAGCGACGTGGCGGCCAAGAGGGGTAATGAGCAGTTCTTC.

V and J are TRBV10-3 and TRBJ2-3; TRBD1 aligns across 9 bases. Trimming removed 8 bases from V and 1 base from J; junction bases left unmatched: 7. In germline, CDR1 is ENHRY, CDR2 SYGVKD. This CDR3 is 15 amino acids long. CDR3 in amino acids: CAIEAGQGRTDTQYF. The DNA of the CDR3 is TGTGCCATCGAAGCCGGACAGGGGCGCACAGATACGCAGTATTTT.

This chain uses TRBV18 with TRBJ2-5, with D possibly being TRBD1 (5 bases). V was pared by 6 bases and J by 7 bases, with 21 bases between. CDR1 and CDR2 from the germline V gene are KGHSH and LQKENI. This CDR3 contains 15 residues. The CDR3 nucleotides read TGTGCCAGCTCGAACCAGGGTGGCGCTCATCTGACCCAGTACTTC. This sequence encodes CASSNQGGAHLTQYF.

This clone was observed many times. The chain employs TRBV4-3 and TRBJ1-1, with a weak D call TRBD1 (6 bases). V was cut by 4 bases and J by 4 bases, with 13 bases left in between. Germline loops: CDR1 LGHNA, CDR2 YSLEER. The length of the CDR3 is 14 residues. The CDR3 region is CASSLAQGSTEAFF. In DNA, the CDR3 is TGCGCCAGCAGCCTCGCTCAGGGGTCCACTGAAGCTTTCTTT.

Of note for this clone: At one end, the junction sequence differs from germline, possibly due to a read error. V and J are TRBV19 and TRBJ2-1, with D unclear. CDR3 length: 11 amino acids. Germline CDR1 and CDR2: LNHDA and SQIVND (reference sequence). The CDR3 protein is CASSIGQVSVF. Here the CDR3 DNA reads TGTGCCAGTAGTATTGGGCAGGTTTCCGTCTTC.